These 16 T cell receptor beta chains were sequenced from one sample in a study of cytomegalovirus exposure and HLA in healthy donors. The primer mix had 60 Vbeta and 13 Jbeta primers. Repertoires were generated with immunoSEQ multiplex PCR, while TCRdb's copy carries only in-frame clones and drops some. Here the sample spans 80,000 to 100,000 clones, about 67% being singletons. What was sequenced was PBMCs. All receptors come from a woman between 18 and 29 years old in good health and CMV-seropositive.

This clone showed up just a few times. This chain uses TRBV25-1 with TRBJ2-2; D might be TRBD1 (6 bases). CDR1 MGHDK and CDR2 SYGVNS come from the germline V gene. CDR3 length: 14 residues. V lost 6 bases to trimming and J lost 5 bases, with 13 bases between them. This CDR3 is CASRLTGGTGELFF. CDR3 DNA sequence: TGTGCCAGCAGATTGACAGGCGGAACCGGGGAGCTGTTTTTT.

The chain is built from TRBV7-9 and TRBJ1-4, with 9 positions matching TRBD1. V was pared by 4 bases and J by 3 bases, with 12 bases of the junction left unmatched. The CDR3 is 18 residues long. Germline V gene lookup returns CDR1 SEHNR and CDR2 FQNEAQ (reference sequence). CDR3 bases: TGTGCCAGCAGCTCCCGGGACAGGGAAAGGGGGGCTAATGAAAAACTGTTTTTT. Translating it yields CASSSRDRERGANEKLFF.

This clone was observed a few times. The chain recombines TRBV6-6 with TRBJ2-7, with 9 bases that match TRBD2. Germline CDR1 reads MNHNY; CDR2 reads SVGAGI (reference sequence). This CDR3 is built from 14 residues. With 0 bases clipped from V and 5 bases from J, the junction kept 2 bases outside the gene matches. DNA of the CDR3: TGTGCCAGCAGTTACTCGGCTAGCGGGAACGAGCAGTACTTC. Translation gives CASSYSASGNEQYF.

The J gene is TRBJ1-1, the V gene TRBV28, with a weak D call TRBD1 (5 bases). V lost 2 bases to trimming and J lost 1 base, with 11 bases between them. Germline V CDR1 and CDR2: MDHEN, SYDVKM. The CDR3 is 15 amino acids. In DNA, the CDR3 is TGTGCCAGCAGTTTAAGGCCGGGGGGGAACACTGAAGCTTTCTTT. Translating gives CASSLRPGGNTEAFF.

The J gene is TRBJ2-7, the V gene TRBV30, with D unclear. This CDR3 region has 12 residues. Germline assignment: CDR1 GTSNPN and CDR2 SVGIG (reference sequence). Between the trimmed V and J ends, which lost 0 bases and 6 bases, there was a span of 9 bases. Written as DNA, the CDR3 is TGTGCCTGGAGTGTTCCTCGGGTCGAGCAGTACTTC. This gives the protein CAWSVPRVEQYF.

This clone was found once. CDR3: CASSNRDRGPVNTEAFF. DNA for the CDR3: TGTGCCAGTAGTAACCGGGACAGGGGACCTGTGAACACTGAAGCTTTCTTT. This chain connects TRBV19 to TRBJ1-1; 10 bases match TRBD1. The trim removed 4 bases at V and 0 bases at J, leaving 8 bases unmatched. This CDR3 has 17 amino acids. Germline V lookup: CDR1 LNHDA, CDR2 SQIVND (reference sequence).

This clone was seen only a few times. The chain is built from TRBV30 and TRBJ2-7; D call uncertain. The V and J ends lost 0 bases and 9 bases respectively, with 9 bases between them. The CDR3 consists of 11 residues. The germline CDR1 and CDR2 sequences are GTSNPN and SVGIG (reference sequence). The CDR3 sequence is CAWSVGARQYF. In DNA, the CDR3 is TGTGCCTGGAGTGTAGGAGCTAGGCAGTACTTC.

J is TRBJ2-3 and V is TRBV18, with 8 bases matching TRBD2. The CDR3 has 15 residues. The V gene's germline CDR1 is KGHSH and CDR2 LQKENI. J gave up 5 bases and V 1 base, and 5 bases lay outside the gene matches. For the CDR3, the DNA is TGTGCCAGCTCACCACTCGGGAGGGCGGTAGATACGCAGTATTTT. This gives the protein CASSPLGRAVDTQYF.

This clone was counted once. V gene TRBV5-4 combines with J gene TRBJ1-1; 8 nucleotides match TRBD1. Trimming at V came to 2 bases and at J to 7 bases, leaving 16 bases not matched to a gene. The CDR3 is 17 residues long. Germline loops: CDR1 SGHNT, CDR2 YYREEE (reference sequence). CDR3 nucleotide sequence: TGTGCCAGCAGCTTCGTGTCTGGGCCCCAGGGGGCGGGTGAAGCTTTCTTT. Its protein product is CASSFVSGPQGAGEAFF.

The table lists this clone with a few counts. This chain joins TRBV18 and TRBJ1-2; possibly TRBD1 for D (5 bases). From germline, CDR1 is KGHSH and CDR2 LQKENI. V lost 8 bases and J 8 bases, leaving 18 bases between the germline ends. The CDR3 contains 13 residues. The CDR3 DNA reads as TGTGCCAGCGGCTTGGGGGGGGATCGAGGCTACACCTTC. Its protein product is CASGLGGDRGYTF.

This clone turned up a few times. J is TRBJ2-3 and V is TRBV29-1; 15 bases are a match to TRBD2. The CDR3 is 15 amino acids. Trimming cost V 4 bases and J 5 bases; bases outside gene matches: 4. Germline V gene lookup returns CDR1 SQVTM and CDR2 ANQGSEA. The CDR3 here is CSVGTSGRVGDTQYF. In DNA, the CDR3 is TGCAGCGTTGGGACTAGCGGGAGGGTTGGAGATACGCAGTATTTT.

J is TRBJ2-1 and V is TRBV9; 9 bases are shared with TRBD2. Germline trimming cut 0 bases from V and 8 bases from J; bases unmatched to any gene: 9. This CDR3 has 16 amino acids. The germline V gene has CDR1 SGDLS and CDR2 YYNGEE. CDR3 amino acids: CASSVATASGAHEQFF. CDR3 nucleotides: TGTGCCAGCAGCGTAGCTACCGCTAGCGGGGCCCATGAGCAGTTCTTC.

The V gene is TRBV9, the J gene TRBJ2-3; D may be TRBD2 (6 bases). With 4 bases removed from V and 2 bases from J, the gap between germline ends came to 11 bases. The CDR3 spans 14 residues. Per the germline V gene, CDR1 is SGDLS and CDR2 is YYNGEE. Here the CDR3 DNA reads TGTGCCAGCAGCCTACGGGGGACCACAGATACGCAGTATTTT. It is translated as CASSLRGTTDTQYF.

This clone was detected once. The CDR3 DNA is TGTGCCAGCAGACGGGACAGGGTAACGACAGATACGCAGTATTTT. Residues: CASRRDRVTTDTQYF. This chain joins TRBV2 and TRBJ2-3, with 9 bases aligning to TRBD1. Per germline, CDR1 SNHLY and CDR2 FYNNEI. The V gene end was trimmed by 6 bases and the J gene end by 3 bases; junction bases not matched to a gene: 7. The CDR3 runs 15 residues.

The chain links TRBV30 to TRBJ1-3, with unresolved D. Trimming left V 0 bases short and J 3 bases short, with 9 bases between. CDR1 GTSNPN and CDR2 SVGIG come from the germline V gene (reference sequence). This CDR3 has 14 residues. The CDR3 loop reads CAWSVQQIGNTIYF. The CDR3 nucleotides read TGTGCCTGGAGTGTACAACAGATTGGAAACACCATATATTTT.

The chain has TRBV6-1 and TRBJ1-2; D is unclear. The V and J ends lost 3 bases and 0 bases respectively, with 8 bases between them. There are 14 residues in the CDR3. The V gene's germline CDR1 is MNHNS and CDR2 SASEGT. CDR3 loop: CASSEVTANYGYTF. The CDR3 bases are TGTGCCAGCAGTGAGGTAACAGCTAACTATGGCTACACCTTC.